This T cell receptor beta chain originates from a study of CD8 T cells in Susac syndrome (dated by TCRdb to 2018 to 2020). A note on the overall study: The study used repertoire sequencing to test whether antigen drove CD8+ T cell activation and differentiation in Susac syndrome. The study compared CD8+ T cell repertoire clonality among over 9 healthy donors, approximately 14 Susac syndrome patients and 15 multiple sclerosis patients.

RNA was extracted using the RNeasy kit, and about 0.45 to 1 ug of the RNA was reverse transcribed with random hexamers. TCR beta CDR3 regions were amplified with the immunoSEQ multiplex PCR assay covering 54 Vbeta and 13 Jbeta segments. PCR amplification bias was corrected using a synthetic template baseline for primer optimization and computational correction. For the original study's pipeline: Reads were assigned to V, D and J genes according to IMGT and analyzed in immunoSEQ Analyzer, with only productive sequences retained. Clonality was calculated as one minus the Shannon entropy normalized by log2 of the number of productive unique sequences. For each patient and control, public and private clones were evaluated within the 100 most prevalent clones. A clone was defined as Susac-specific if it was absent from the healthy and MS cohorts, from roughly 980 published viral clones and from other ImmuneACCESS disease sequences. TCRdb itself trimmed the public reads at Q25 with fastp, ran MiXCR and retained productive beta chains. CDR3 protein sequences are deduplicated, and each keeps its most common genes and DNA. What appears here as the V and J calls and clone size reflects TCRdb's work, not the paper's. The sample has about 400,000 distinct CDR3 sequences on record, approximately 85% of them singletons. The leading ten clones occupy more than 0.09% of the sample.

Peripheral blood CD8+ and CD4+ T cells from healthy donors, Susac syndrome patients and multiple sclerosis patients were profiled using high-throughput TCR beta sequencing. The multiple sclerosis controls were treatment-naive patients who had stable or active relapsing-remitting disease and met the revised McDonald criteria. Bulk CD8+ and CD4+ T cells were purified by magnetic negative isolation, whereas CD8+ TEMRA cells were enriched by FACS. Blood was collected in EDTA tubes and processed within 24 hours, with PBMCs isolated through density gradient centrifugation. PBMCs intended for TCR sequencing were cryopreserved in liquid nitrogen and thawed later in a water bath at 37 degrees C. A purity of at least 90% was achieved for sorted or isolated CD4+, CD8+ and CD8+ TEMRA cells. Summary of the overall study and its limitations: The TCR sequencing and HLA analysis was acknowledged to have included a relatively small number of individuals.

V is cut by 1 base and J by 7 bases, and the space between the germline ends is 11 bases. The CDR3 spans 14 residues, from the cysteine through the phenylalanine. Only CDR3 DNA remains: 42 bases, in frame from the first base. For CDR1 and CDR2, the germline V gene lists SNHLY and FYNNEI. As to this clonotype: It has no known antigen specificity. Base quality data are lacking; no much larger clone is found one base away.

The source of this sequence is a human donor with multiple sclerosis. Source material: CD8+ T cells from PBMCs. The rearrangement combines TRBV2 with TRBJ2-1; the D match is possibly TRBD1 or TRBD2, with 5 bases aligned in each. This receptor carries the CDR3 CASSEEWDLNEQFF. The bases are TGTGCCAGCAGTGAAGAGTGGGACCTAAATGAGCAGTTCTTC. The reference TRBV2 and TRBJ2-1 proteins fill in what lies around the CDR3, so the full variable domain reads EPEVTQTPSHQVTQMGQEVILRCVPISNHLYFYWYRQILGQKVEFLVSFYNNEISEKSEIFDDQFSVERPDGSNFTLKIRSTKLEDSAMYFCASSEEWDLNEQFFGPGTRLTVL.